Here is one TCR beta chain with its context. What this receptor recognizes is not known. No base quality information exists; no much larger clone differs at one position. Libraries were built with the immunoSEQ multiplex PCR assay. The multiplex PCR relied on a mix of 60 forward primers for TCR Vbeta segments and 13 reverse primers for TCR Jbeta segments. The CDR3 region of rearranged TCR beta genes was amplified from genomic DNA by a multiplex PCR assay. The Illumina HiSeq System was used to sequence the amplified TCR beta libraries as 87-base-pair reads. The source study handled its data this way. In a later analysis, approximately 74 million unique TCR beta chains were counted across the approximately 670 repertoires, and roughly 11 million of these chains were shared by at least two donors. Raw reads were error-corrected and collapsed into unique sequences by a nearest-neighbor algorithm in which closely related sequences were merged to remove PCR and sequencing errors. CDR3 sequences were aligned to IMGT reference sequences to assign V, D and J gene segments. For a sequence to be retained, a match of at least six nucleotides was required to both a V gene segment and a J gene segment. Rearrangements were classified as productive when the CDR3 lacked stop codons and remained in frame with V and J, and all other rearrangements were classified as non-productive. Following IMGT convention, CDR3 was defined as the stretch from the second conserved V-encoded cysteine up to the conserved J-encoded phenylalanine. The earlier analysis of 500 to 650 of the donors excluded any sequence lacking an unambiguous match to a single V gene segment. An earlier analysis of about 600 of the donors called V segments functional above 56.7% productive rearrangements and segregating when the between-donor standard deviation exceeded 5%. A statistical classification framework was developed to diagnose cytomegalovirus status using the catalog of TCR beta chain sequences. In a later analysis, V and J genes were assigned by comparing TCR nucleotide sequences against IMGT/GENE-DB human TR gene sequences. Using the TCRdist pipeline, a later analysis assigned CDR3 sequences along with most-parsimonious VDJ recombination scenarios. In a later analysis, each TCR beta chain was defined by its CDR3 amino acid sequence together with its V-gene family, and reads lacking a unique V-gene family were excluded. To address suspected cross-contamination and a sequencing artifact, a later analysis removed under 600 highly shared, low-generation-probability nucleotide sequences. In a later analysis, a clonal expansion index was calculated for each public chain from normalized within-repertoire ranks of inferred template counts. In a later analysis, generation probabilities were computed with a VDJ recombination model fitted to out-of-frame rearrangements, and the resulting probabilities were checked against IGoR. In a later analysis, TCR-TCR, TCR-HLA and TCR-CMV co-occurrence was scored with hypergeometric tests, and a repertoire-size bias correction was applied to TCR pairs. False discovery rates were estimated in a later analysis by permuting HLA or CMV assignments 20 times. In a later analysis, co-occurring TCRs were grouped using DBSCAN, and TCRdist sequence similarity was added for clustering within HLA-allele-positive subsets. For co-occurrence clustering, repertoires with fewer than 30,000 or more than 120,000 public chains were excluded, along with roughly 5 repertoires with anomalous nucleotide sharing. TCRdb took over this immuneACCESS table, retaining in-frame rearrangements with V and J assigned. Such tables are incomplete; in checked studies, under half of the missing clones stem from an unresolved V gene, and the remainder is unexplained. V, J and clone size were drawn from that table, and D and trimming were deduced from the DNA. Across this sample there are around 170,000 clones, with about 80% seen only once. The ten top clones hold roughly 2.8% of the sample.

This specimen belongs to a study of cytomegalovirus exposure and HLA in healthy donors (dated by TCRdb to between 2016 and 2019). Some background on the complete study: An earlier analysis of 587 of the donors reported about 250 Gb of sequence data and 117 million unique TCR beta sequences from approximately 180 million T cells. Around 330 gigabases of sequencing data and around 85 million unique TCR sequences made up an early release that covered 500 to 650 HLA-typed donors. Of the approximately 400 genotyped donors, 81% fell in the genetic ancestry cluster associated with self-reported Caucasian donors. The study aimed to test whether signatures of past pathogen exposure could be identified by cataloging public T cell receptors. Using immunosequencing, the study profiled T cell repertoires from some 670 subjects and related those repertoires to cytomegalovirus serostatus. Besides the first cohort of more than 650 subjects, a separate validation cohort made up of roughly 130 different subjects was used. High-throughput TCR immunosequencing, statistical association of individual TCRs with disease status, and machine learning were combined to predict cytomegalovirus infection status. A later analysis re-analyzed previously published TCR beta repertoires from 650 to 800 donors and added high-resolution HLA genotyping to study TCR occurrence patterns. In the later analysis, no new phenotypic data were used to find candidate immune exposures; instead, reliance was placed on TCR beta sequences and their occurrence across donors. An earlier analysis of about 600 of the donors used high-throughput TCR beta sequencing to judge whether each TCR beta V gene segment behaved as functional or pseudogenic. Donor age, sex, ethnicity and CMV serostatus were compiled together with the repertoire data. A later genetic analysis took genome-wide SNP genotypes for about three fifths of the roughly 700 donors and used that subset as a discovery cohort. All discovery cohort repertoires had been generated on a single sequencing platform. Both class I and class II loci were covered by HLA typing, at four-digit resolution. Typing coverage varied by locus: about 620-630 donors for A, B, C, DRB1 and DQB1; roughly 500 for DQA1; more than 600 for DPA1; about 450 for DPB1. Because of strong linkage in the cohort, five DR-DQ haplotypes were treated as single units for association and clustering. Among 300 to 500 genotyped donors of the cohort, an average of approximately 240,000 unique TCR beta nucleotide sequences was sequenced per donor, of which about 19% were non-productive.

In total, fewer than 750 healthy bone marrow donors made up the cohort. At the time of sampling, every cohort member was nominally healthy, though immune exposures that went unrecorded were likely present. The donor tested CMV seropositive and was one of the 289 seropositive cohort members. Every donor gave a peripheral blood sample, and the peripheral blood mononuclear cells from that sample were used for TCR beta sequencing. The Qiagen DNeasy Blood Extraction Kit was used to extract genomic DNA from the blood cell samples. Here is what the overall study found, with its caveats: A further reported finding was that TCR beta sequences accurately predicted the HLA-A and HLA-B alleles for most subjects in the first cohort. In both the original and validation cohorts, the classifier was reported to diagnose cytomegalovirus status with high specificity and sensitivity. About 17 rarely observed V segments, including chromosome 9 orphons, were excluded from the earlier analysis of about 500 of the donors because counts were too low. Because HLA typing was unavailable for some donors at each locus, only the typed subset was used in association tests. A later analysis associated some 17,000 TCR beta sequences with specific HLA alleles at a false discovery rate of 0.05. When HLA alleles, especially DR and DQ, strongly co-occurred, TCR associations were difficult to assign to individual alleles. Compared with the roughly 710-donor mean, donors in an Asian-associated ancestry cluster had fewer N-insertions in productive TCRs, according to a later genetic analysis. Immune exposure information for the cohort was limited to CMV serostatus. In vitro tests confirmed that three of the cytomegalovirus-associated TCR beta chains recognize cytomegalovirus antigens. Only TCR beta chains were sequenced in this cohort, and the absence of alpha or paired-chain data limited detectable features. A later analysis found that HLA-associated TCR beta chains were more clonally expanded and had lower generation probabilities than equally common non-associated chains. In an earlier analysis of approximately 600 of the donors, most TCR beta V segments were observed in productive rearrangements about 90% or about 30% of the time, broadly matching IMGT annotations. In a later analysis, the rate of TCR association differed among HLA loci, with DRB1 alleles having the most associated TCRs and HLA-C alleles having the fewest. The presence/absence analyses assumed that sequencing depth was roughly uniform across donors, and that assumption may not be true. According to the authors, the approach could potentially be generalized to other disease states and immunological phenotypes. A later analysis found that most CMV-associated TCR beta chains appeared HLA-restricted, with HLA associations seemingly driven largely by CMV exposure. The study listed approximately 150 TCR beta chains as associated with cytomegalovirus. According to a later analysis, parvovirus B19, influenza, CMV and Epstein-Barr virus appeared linked to several top co-occurrence clusters. The sequencing pipeline was judged likely to have produced a cluster of highly shared sequence variants as a technical artifact. A later genetic analysis associated a missense DCLRE1C variant with V-gene and J-gene trimming of TCR beta chains, and an independent cohort replicated the association. Across donors, most TCR sequences were observed very rarely, whereas some public TCRs were present in many individuals. Linkage disequilibrium might explain the correlated functional status among segregating V segments, but an unknown experimental factor could not be excluded.

This receptor was taken from a woman aged 45-59 years in good health and CMV-seropositive. The sample consisted of PBMCs.

The DNA sequence follows: TGTGCCAGCAGCTTTTTGGGGGGAAACACTGAAGCTTTCTTT. It encodes CASSFLGGNTEAFF. The V gene is TRBV7-9 and the J gene is TRBJ1-1; the D gene is possibly TRBD1, with 5 bases matching. The germline V gene (reference sequence) specifies SEHNR as CDR1 and FQNEAQ as CDR2. Including the terminal cysteine and phenylalanine, the CDR3 comprises 14 residues. Only the CDR3 region is kept as DNA, spanning 42 bases read in frame from base 1. V is shortened by 3 bases, J by 2 bases, and the region joining them spans 10 bases.